What follows are 13 T cell receptor beta chains derived from one specimen sequenced in a study of cytomegalovirus exposure and HLA in healthy donors. PCR primers comprised 60 Vbeta and 13 Jbeta primers. Sequencing used immunoSEQ multiplex PCR; TCRdb keeps in-frame clones, though not all of them. The sample includes 90,000 to 100,000 clones, around four fifths of them seen just once. Material for sequencing was PBMCs. All receptors derive from a woman aged 35 to 49 in good health and CMV-seronegative.

The rearrangement joins TRBV15 to TRBJ2-5; a weak D match, TRBD2 (6 bases). The length of the CDR3 is 16 residues. Looked up from germline, CDR1 is LNHNV and CDR2 is YYDKDF (reference sequence). Between the trimmed V and J ends, which lost 1 base and 3 bases, there was a span of 15 bases. CDR3: CATSRAFGGKKETQYF. The CDR3 bases are TGTGCCACCAGCAGAGCCTTTGGGGGGAAAAAAGAGACCCAGTACTTC.

This clone was detected only a few times. The chain couples TRBV10-1 to TRBJ2-2, with D perhaps TRBD2 (5 bases). The CDR3 length is 16 residues. CDR1 WNHNN and CDR2 SYGVQD come from the germline V gene (reference sequence). V gave up 7 bases and J gave up 6 bases, with 21 bases separating them. The CDR3 coding sequence is TGCGCCAGCACCGAGGACTCTCCGCGGAAGGCCGGGGAGCTGTTTTTT. It translates to CASTEDSPRKAGELFF.

Written as DNA, the CDR3 is TGTGCCAGCAGTGTGCAGTACAATGAGCAGTTCTTC. Translated, it gives CASSVQYNEQFF. This chain joins TRBV2 and TRBJ2-1; no clear D gene. Germline V CDR1 and CDR2: SNHLY, FYNNEI. This CDR3 contains 12 residues. Trimming stripped 4 bases from V and 4 bases from J, with 5 bases between.

The chain links TRBV9 to TRBJ1-1; a possible D gene is TRBD1 (6 bases). Deletions cut 0 bases from V and 0 bases from J, with 12 bases between. Germline assignment: CDR1 SGDLS and CDR2 YYNGEE. The CDR3 length is 16 residues. CDR3 protein: CASSVGGGKMNTEAFF. The DNA of the CDR3 is TGTGCCAGCAGCGTAGGGGGGGGCAAGATGAACACTGAAGCTTTCTTT.

This clone was observed a few times. The rearrangement uses TRBV4-3 and TRBJ1-6; the D gene is possibly TRBD1 (5 bases). The V and J ends lost 0 bases and 7 bases respectively, with 19 bases between them. Germline loops: CDR1 LGHNA, CDR2 YSLEER. The CDR3 is 18 residues long. The CDR3 bases are TGCGCCAGCAGCCAAGAGGGGTGCAGGGTCAGGTGCAATTCACCCCTCCACTTT. Translated: CASSQEGCRVRCNSPLHF.

This chain connects TRBV5-4 to TRBJ1-2; 11 bases match TRBD1. The CDR3 has 14 amino acids. Trimming removed 4 bases from V and 7 bases from J; junction bases left unmatched: 6. Germline V gene lookup returns CDR1 SGHNT and CDR2 YYREEE (reference sequence). The CDR3 nucleotides read TGTGCCAGCAGCCCCGGACAGGGGGCAGTTGGCTACACCTTC. It codes for CASSPGQGAVGYTF.

V usage is TRBV4-3 and J usage is TRBJ1-6, with D unresolved. The V end lost 0 bases, the J end lost 8 bases, and 11 bases lay between the germline ends. The CDR3 sequence is 15 residues long. CDR1 is LGHNA, CDR2 YSLEER, per germline. CDR3 sequence: CASSQEKRGDSPLHF. In nucleotides, the CDR3 is TGCGCCAGCAGCCAAGAGAAACGGGGAGATTCACCCCTCCACTTT.

This clone was seen more than once but under ten times. The chain carries TRBV4-1 and TRBJ1-5, with D maybe TRBD1 (6 bases). Per the germline V gene, CDR1 is MGHRA and CDR2 is YSYEKL. The CDR3 extends over 17 amino acids. V was shortened by 0 bases and J by 3 bases, with 15 bases between the two germline ends. The CDR3 coding sequence is TGCGCCAGCAGCCAAGATGCAGCCGGACAGCCCAATCAGCCCCAGCATTTT. Translated: CASSQDAAGQPNQPQHF.

The chain couples TRBV5-5 to TRBJ2-7; D remains unclear. Germline CDR1 and CDR2: SGHKS and YYEKEE (reference sequence). The CDR3 loop spans 15 amino acids. V gave up 0 bases and J gave up 0 bases, with 10 bases separating them. CDR3 in DNA: TGTGCCAGCAGCTTGGAACTGGGCCCCTCCTACGAGCAGTACTTC. Its protein product is CASSLELGPSYEQYF.

The rearrangement uses TRBV7-9 and TRBJ1-3; a possible D gene is TRBD1 (6 bases). CDR1 is SEHNR and CDR2 is FQNEAQ in the germline V gene (reference sequence). The CDR3 contains 15 residues. The V end was cut by 5 bases, the J end by 4 bases, with 15 bases between. The CDR3 region is CASSPRVGQGNTIYF. The CDR3 nucleotides read TGTGCCAGCAGCCCCCGCGTGGGACAAGGAAACACCATATATTTT.

This clone was seen just once. The V and J genes are TRBV7-8 and TRBJ2-7, with TRBD2 as a possible D gene (6 bases). Germline assignment: CDR1 SGHVS and CDR2 FQNEAQ. The CDR3 sequence is 14 residues long. Between the trimmed V and J ends, which lost 1 base and 3 bases, there was a span of 10 bases. The CDR3 protein is CASSLGRDFYEQYF. The CDR3 nucleotides read TGTGCCAGCAGCTTAGGGCGGGACTTCTACGAGCAGTACTTC.

The V and J genes are TRBV7-9 and TRBJ1-5, with a weak D call TRBD1 (5 bases). The CDR3 length is 13 residues. Trimming took 3 bases from V and 4 from J, leaving 7 bases between them. Looked up from germline, CDR1 is SEHNR and CDR2 is FQNEAQ (reference sequence). The CDR3 sequence: CASSFRENQPQHF. The CDR3 nucleotides read TGTGCCAGCAGCTTCAGGGAAAATCAGCCCCAGCATTTT.

The chain uses TRBV30 and TRBJ2-1; 9 bases map to TRBD2. This CDR3 comprises 13 residues. V trimming: 3 bases; J trimming: 8 bases; junction bases outside the gene matches: 5. Germline V gene data show CDR1 as GTSNPN and CDR2 as SVGIG (reference sequence). The DNA for the CDR3 is TGTGCCTGGAGGAAGCGGGGGGCATATGAGCAGTTCTTC. This sequence encodes CAWRKRGAYEQFF.